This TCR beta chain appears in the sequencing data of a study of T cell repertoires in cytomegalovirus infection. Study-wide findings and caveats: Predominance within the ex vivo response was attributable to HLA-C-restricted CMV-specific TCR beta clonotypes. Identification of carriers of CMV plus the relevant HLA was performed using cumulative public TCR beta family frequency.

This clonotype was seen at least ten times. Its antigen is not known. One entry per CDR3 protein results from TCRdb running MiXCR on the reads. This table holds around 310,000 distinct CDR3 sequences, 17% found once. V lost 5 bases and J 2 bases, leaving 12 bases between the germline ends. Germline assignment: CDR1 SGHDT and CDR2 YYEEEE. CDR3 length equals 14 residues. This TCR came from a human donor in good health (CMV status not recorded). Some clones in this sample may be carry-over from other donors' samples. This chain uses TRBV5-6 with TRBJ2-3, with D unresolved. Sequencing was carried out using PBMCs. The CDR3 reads CASSPTPHTDTQYF. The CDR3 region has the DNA TGTGCCAGCAGTCCGACCCCCCACACAGATACGCAGTATTTT.